Listed here are 21 T cell receptor beta chains from one sample, sequenced in a study of blood T cells in healthy people across ages. The use of a sample-barcoded 5' primer and a J-beta primer mix characterized a second PCR of roughly 6 to 11 cycles. MiXCR, applied by TCRdb to the 5' RACE reads, yields one record per CDR3 protein. Among about 900,000 distinct CDR3 sequences listed, around 49% were seen once. Sequencing was done on a sample of blood. All receptors come from a man under 40 in good health.

There are a few counts of this clonotype. The chain uses TRBV20-1 and TRBJ2-1; D perhaps matches TRBD1 (5 bases). CDR1 DFQATT and CDR2 SNEGSKA come from the germline V gene (reference sequence). V was trimmed by 1 base and J by 9 bases, leaving 13 bases between them. CDR3 length: 13 residues. For the CDR3, the DNA is TGCAGTGCTAGAGTGACAGCAAATAGTGAGCAGTTCTTC. This gives the protein CSARVTANSEQFF.

The chain carries TRBV15 and TRBJ2-1; possible D gene TRBD2, 5 bases. Per germline, CDR1 LNHNV and CDR2 YYDKDF (reference sequence). The CDR3 totals 16 residues. Trimming cost V 0 bases and J 0 bases, with 9 bases left between them. The CDR3: CATSRDRRGSYNEQFF. The CDR3 DNA follows: TGTGCCACCAGCAGAGATCGCCGGGGCTCCTACAATGAGCAGTTCTTC.

This chain joins TRBV6-1 and TRBJ2-1; 7 bases match TRBD2. This CDR3 comprises 12 residues. V gave up 8 bases and J gave up 9 bases; unmatched junction bases: 7. Looked up from germline, CDR1 is MNHNS and CDR2 is SASEGT. This chain's CDR3 is CASEAPGGEQFF. In DNA form, the CDR3 reads TGTGCCAGCGAAGCTCCGGGAGGTGAGCAGTTCTTC.

The chain employs TRBV12-3 or TRBV12-4 and TRBJ2-1; D is possibly TRBD2 (5 bases). V lost 5 bases and J 8 bases, leaving 13 bases between the germline ends. The CDR3 sequence is 13 residues long. The CDR3, as DNA: TGTGCCAGCAGTATCCTCGAGGGCGATGAGCAGTTCTTC. Protein: CASSILEGDEQFF.

V usage is TRBV7-2 and J usage is TRBJ2-7; possible D gene TRBD2, 7 bases. The V gene lost 0 bases and the J gene lost 3 bases, with 24 bases spanning the gap. Per the germline V gene, CDR1 is SGHTA and CDR2 is FQGNSA. This CDR3 is 19 amino acids long. The CDR3 DNA sequence: TGTGCCAGCAGCTTAGCCTACTTTGTAGGACAGACGGGGGGCTACGAGCAGTACTTC. Protein: CASSLAYFVGQTGGYEQYF.

This clonotype has a handful of counts. The gene calls are TRBV5-6 and TRBJ2-7; 8 nucleotides match TRBD2. The CDR3 loop spans 16 amino acids. Germline trimming cut 1 base from V and 0 bases from J; bases unmatched to any gene: 6. In germline, CDR1 is SGHDT, CDR2 YYEEEE. The CDR3 DNA follows: TGTGCCAGCAGCTTGACGGGGGGGCCAATCTCCTACGAGCAGTACTTC. This codes for CASSLTGGPISYEQYF.

V gene TRBV18 combines with J gene TRBJ1-1; the D is unclear. This CDR3 comprises 14 residues. Germline V gene sequence: CDR1 KGHSH, CDR2 LQKENI. Trimming removed 3 bases at V and 1 base at J, with 9 bases between. The CDR3 nucleotides are TGTGCCAGCTCACCCTCATGGGGGAACACTGAAGCTTTCTTT. It codes for CASSPSWGNTEAFF.

This clonotype has just a few counts. The chain joins TRBV5-1 to TRBJ2-1, with 12 positions matching TRBD2. Trimming took 4 bases from V and 8 from J; bases not matched to a gene: 13. The CDR3 contains 17 residues. From germline, CDR1 is SGHRS and CDR2 YFSETQ. CDR3 residues: CASSPQTSGGLMYEQFF. The DNA for the CDR3 is TGCGCCAGCAGCCCCCAAACTAGCGGGGGGCTTATGTATGAGCAGTTCTTC.

This clonotype was observed a few times. The V and J genes are TRBV3-1 and TRBJ1-5; perhaps TRBD1 as D (5 bases). Trimming took off 2 bases at V and 1 base at J, with 9 bases between the two ends. Germline V gene data show CDR1 as LGHDT and CDR2 as YNNKEL (reference sequence). This CDR3 comprises 15 residues. CDR3 protein: CASSQSWGSNQPQHF. Here the CDR3 DNA reads TGTGCCAGCAGCCAATCCTGGGGGAGCAATCAGCCCCAGCATTTT.

This chain joins TRBV7-2 and TRBJ2-5; 9 bases line up with TRBD2. The CDR3 sequence is 14 residues long. The germline V gene encodes CDR1 SGHTA and CDR2 FQGNSA. Trimming took 5 bases from V and 7 from J; bases not matched to a gene: 8. Here the CDR3 DNA reads TGTGCCAGCAGCCAATCCGGGACTAGCAGGACCCAGTACTTC. Its protein product is CASSQSGTSRTQYF.

This sequence joins TRBV9 and TRBJ2-1; 10 nucleotides align to TRBD1. Germline trimming cut 1 base from V and 12 bases from J; bases unmatched to any gene: 10. CDR3 length: 15 residues. Germline CDR1 is SGDLS and CDR2 is YYNGEE. CDR3 nucleotides: TGTGCCAGCAGCGTAATGGGACAGGGGCTCAAGGTGCAGTTCTTC. The encoded protein is CASSVMGQGLKVQFF.

The V gene is TRBV2, the J gene TRBJ2-5; D is uncertain. There are 12 residues in the CDR3. Germline V gene sequence: CDR1 SNHLY, CDR2 FYNNEI. Trimming removed 5 bases from V and 6 bases from J, with 10 bases in between. The CDR3 DNA sequence: TGTGCCAGCAGTCTAGAAGAACAGACCCAGTACTTC. Encoded protein: CASSLEEQTQYF.

This clonotype has a handful of counts. The V call is TRBV3-1, the J call TRBJ2-7; 7 bases align to TRBD2. Germline values: CDR1 LGHDT, CDR2 YNNKEL (reference sequence). The CDR3 totals 14 residues. V was clipped by 4 bases and J by 6 bases; unmatched bases: 9. Here the CDR3 DNA reads TGTGCCAGCAGCCCCCGGGACTATCAGAGCGAGCAGTACTTC. This translates into CASSPRDYQSEQYF.

The J gene is TRBJ2-3, the V gene TRBV12-3 or TRBV12-4, with D possibly matching TRBD2 (5 bases). CDR3 length: 15 residues. V was clipped by 3 bases and J by 4 bases, with 14 bases between them. CDR3 sequence: CASSFTIGSADTQYF. CDR3 DNA sequence: TGTGCCAGCAGTTTCACAATAGGTAGCGCAGATACGCAGTATTTT.

This clonotype has a single count. The V and J genes are TRBV11-3 and TRBJ2-1; D is tentatively TRBD1 or TRBD2 (6 bases each). This CDR3 spans 14 amino acids. Germline V gene data show CDR1 as SGHNT and CDR2 as YENEEA. The germline V and J ends were trimmed by 5 bases and 10 bases, with 18 bases remaining between them. CDR3: CASSQRTGAGEQFF. The CDR3 region has the DNA TGTGCCAGCAGCCAAAGGACGGGGGCGGGCGAGCAGTTCTTC.

This clonotype was seen ten or more times. The V gene is TRBV20-1, the J gene TRBJ1-6, with D possibly TRBD1 on 5 matching bases. In germline, CDR1 is DFQATT, CDR2 SNEGSKA (reference sequence). The CDR3 is 11 residues long. Trimming left V 5 bases short and J 10 bases short, with 9 bases between. CDR3 loop: CSAGGESPLHF. The CDR3 DNA reads as TGCAGTGCTGGGGGGGAATCACCCCTCCACTTT.

This sequence joins TRBV12-3 or TRBV12-4 and TRBJ1-6; D gene unclear. Trimming cost V 2 bases and J 10 bases, with 9 bases left between them. CDR3 length: 13 amino acids. The chain's CDR3 is CASSLREASPLHF. The CDR3 nucleotides are TGTGCCAGCAGTTTAAGGGAAGCGTCACCCCTCCACTTT.

The V and J genes are TRBV28 and TRBJ2-7; 9 bases fit TRBD2. Gene TRBJ2-5 matches the end of the DNA better, so the J call may be wrong. Germline CDR1 reads MDHEN; CDR2 reads SYDVKM. This CDR3 is 15 amino acids long. In nucleotides, the CDR3 is TGTGCCAGCAGTTTAGCGGGGGGGTTGACGGGGACCCAGTACTTC. Its protein product is CASSLAGGLTGTQYF.

Written as DNA, the CDR3 is TGTGCCAGCAGTGACGCACAGCGGGGGGGGAATGAGCAGTTCTTC. The encoded protein is CASSDAQRGGNEQFF. The chain employs TRBV6-4 and TRBJ2-1; TRBD2 matches 10 bases. With V trimmed by 2 bases and J by 7 bases, 5 bases remained unmatched. Germline loops: CDR1 MRHNA, CDR2 SNTAGT. The length of the CDR3 is 15 residues.

This rearrangement joins TRBV30 to TRBJ1-1; D is unclear. This CDR3 spans 13 amino acids. CDR1 is GTSNPN, CDR2 SVGIG, per germline (reference sequence). V lost 5 bases, J lost 0 bases, and 10 bases lay in between. CDR3 residues: CAWDGSMNTEAFF. CDR3 nucleotide sequence: TGTGCCTGGGACGGTTCAATGAACACTGAAGCTTTCTTT.

By share of the sample, this clonotype is medium-sized. CDR3: CASSRGDRLFYYEQYF. CDR3 DNA sequence: TGTGCCAGCAGCCGAGGGGACAGGCTTTTTTACTACGAGCAGTACTTC. The chain recombines TRBV7-9 with TRBJ2-7, with 8 bases aligning to TRBD1. From germline, CDR1 is SEHNR and CDR2 FQNEAQ (reference sequence). The CDR3 is 16 amino acids. V lost 5 bases, J lost 3 bases, and 12 bases stayed unmatched.